The 5 T cell receptor beta chains listed next were all sequenced from one sample in a study of PD-1 blockade in mismatch repair-deficient tumors. Sequenced by immunoSEQ multiplex PCR; TCRdb stores in-frame clones only, minus some. The sample carries roughly 79,000 clones, around 80% recorded once. The sequencing here drew on peripheral blood, taken 44 weeks after starting pembrolizumab. These receptors were obtained from an adult with mismatch repair-deficient cancer.

This chain joins TRBV27 and TRBJ1-1; possible D gene TRBD1, 6 bases. Trimming pared 0 bases from V and 7 bases from J, leaving 9 bases between. The V gene's germline CDR1 is MNHEY and CDR2 SMNVEV (reference sequence). The CDR3 is 13 amino acids. The CDR3 is CASSLSGAGEAFF. CDR3 DNA sequence: TGTGCCAGCAGTTTATCGGGGGCTGGTGAAGCTTTCTTT.

The rearrangement uses TRBV10-3 and TRBJ2-1; the match to TRBD2 covers 14 bases. The CDR3 spans 14 residues. V dropped 9 bases and J dropped 8; count of bases not matched to a gene: 6. CDR1 and CDR2 from the germline V gene are ENHRY and SYGVKD. Here the CDR3 reads CAMTSGRAQDEQFF. The CDR3 nucleotides read TGTGCCATGACTAGCGGGAGGGCCCAAGATGAGCAGTTCTTC.

The chain has TRBV7-2 and TRBJ2-7, with D uncertain. CDR3 length: 12 amino acids. Germline loops: CDR1 SGHTA, CDR2 FQGNSA. V gave up 7 bases and J gave up 0 bases, with 7 bases separating them. The CDR3 protein is CASTESSYEQYF. The CDR3 nucleotides are TGTGCCAGCACCGAGAGCTCCTACGAGCAGTACTTC.

This clone showed up just a few times. This sequence joins TRBV2 and TRBJ2-1; 7 bases are shared with TRBD2. The CDR3 loop spans 16 amino acids. Germline V lookup: CDR1 SNHLY, CDR2 FYNNEI. V dropped 1 base and J dropped 4; count of bases not matched to a gene: 7. This CDR3 reads CASSEVRLAVYNEQFF. CDR3 in DNA: TGTGCCAGCAGTGAAGTTAGGCTAGCGGTTTACAATGAGCAGTTCTTC.

CDR3 sequence (DNA): TGTGCCAGCAGTTACCCGGGGAATGAGCAGTTCTTC. Translating gives CASSYPGNEQFF. This chain connects TRBV6-5 to TRBJ2-1, with a possible D match to TRBD2 (5 bases). V was shortened by 2 bases and J by 7 bases, with 6 bases between the two germline ends. Germline V gene sequence: CDR1 MNHEY, CDR2 SVGAGI. There are 12 residues in the CDR3.